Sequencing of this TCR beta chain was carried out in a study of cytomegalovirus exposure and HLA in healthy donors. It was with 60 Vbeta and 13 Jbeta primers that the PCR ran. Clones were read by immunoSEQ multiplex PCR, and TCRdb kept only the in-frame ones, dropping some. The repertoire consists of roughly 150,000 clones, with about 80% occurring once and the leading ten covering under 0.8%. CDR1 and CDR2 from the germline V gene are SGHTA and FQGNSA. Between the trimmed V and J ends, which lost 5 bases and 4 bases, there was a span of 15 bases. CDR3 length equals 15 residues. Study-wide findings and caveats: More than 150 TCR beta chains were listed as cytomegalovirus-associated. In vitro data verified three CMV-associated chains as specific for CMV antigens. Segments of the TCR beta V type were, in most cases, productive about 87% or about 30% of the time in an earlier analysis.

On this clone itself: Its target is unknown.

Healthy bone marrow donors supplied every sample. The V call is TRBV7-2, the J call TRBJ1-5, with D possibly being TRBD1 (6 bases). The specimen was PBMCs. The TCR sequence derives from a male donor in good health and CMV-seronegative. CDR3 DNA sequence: TGTGCCAGCAGCATGGGGGGGCAGTTAAATCAGCCCCAGCATTTT. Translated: CASSMGGQLNQPQHF. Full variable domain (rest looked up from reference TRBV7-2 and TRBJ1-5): GAGVSQSPSNKVTEKGKDVELRCDPISGHTALYWYRQSLGQGLEFLIYFQGNSAPDKSGLPSDRFSAERTGGSVSTLTIQRTQQEDSAVYLCASSMGGQLNQPQHFGDGTRLSIL.